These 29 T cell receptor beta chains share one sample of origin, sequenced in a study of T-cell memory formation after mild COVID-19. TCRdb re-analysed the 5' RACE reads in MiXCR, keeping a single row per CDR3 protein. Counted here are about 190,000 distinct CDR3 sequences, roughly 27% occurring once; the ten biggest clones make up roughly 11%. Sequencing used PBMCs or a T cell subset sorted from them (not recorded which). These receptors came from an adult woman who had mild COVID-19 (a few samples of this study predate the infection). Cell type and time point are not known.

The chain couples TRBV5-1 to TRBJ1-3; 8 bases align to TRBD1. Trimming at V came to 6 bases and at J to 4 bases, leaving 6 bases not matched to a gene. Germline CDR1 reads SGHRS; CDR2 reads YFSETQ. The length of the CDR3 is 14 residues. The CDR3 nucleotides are TGCGCCAGCACCACAGGGGGATCCGGAAACACCATATATTTT. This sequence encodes CASTTGGSGNTIYF.

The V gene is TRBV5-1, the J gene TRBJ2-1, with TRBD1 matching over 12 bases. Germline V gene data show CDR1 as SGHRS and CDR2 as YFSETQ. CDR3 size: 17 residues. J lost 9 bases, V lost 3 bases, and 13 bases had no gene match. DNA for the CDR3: TGCGCCAGCAGCTATAGGACGGGACAGGGGGCTTATGGTGAGCAGTTCTTC. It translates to CASSYRTGQGAYGEQFF. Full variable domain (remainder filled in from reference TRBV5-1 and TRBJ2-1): KAGVTQTPRYLIKTRGQQVTLSCSPISGHRSVSWYQQTPGQGLQFLFEYFSETQRNKGNFPGRFSGRQFSNSRSEMNVSTLELGDSALYLCASSYRTGQGAYGEQFFGPGTRLTVL.

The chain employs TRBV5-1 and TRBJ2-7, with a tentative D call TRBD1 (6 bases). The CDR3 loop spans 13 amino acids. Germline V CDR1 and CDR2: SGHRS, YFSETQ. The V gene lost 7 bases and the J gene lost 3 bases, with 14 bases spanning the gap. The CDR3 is CASSPQGYYEQYF. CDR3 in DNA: TGCGCCAGCTCTCCCCAGGGGTACTACGAGCAGTACTTC.

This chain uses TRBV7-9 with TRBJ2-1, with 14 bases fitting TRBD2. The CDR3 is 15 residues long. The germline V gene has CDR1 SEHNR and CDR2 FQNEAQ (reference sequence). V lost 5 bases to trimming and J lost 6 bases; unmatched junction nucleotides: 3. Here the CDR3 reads CASSRLAGGTNEQFF. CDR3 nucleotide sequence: TGTGCCAGCAGCCGACTAGCGGGAGGGACCAATGAGCAGTTCTTC.

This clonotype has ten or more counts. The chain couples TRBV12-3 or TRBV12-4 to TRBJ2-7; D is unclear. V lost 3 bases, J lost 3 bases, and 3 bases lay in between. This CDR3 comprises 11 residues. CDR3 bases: TGTGCCAGCAGTTTTGACTACGAGCAGTACTTC. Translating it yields CASSFDYEQYF.

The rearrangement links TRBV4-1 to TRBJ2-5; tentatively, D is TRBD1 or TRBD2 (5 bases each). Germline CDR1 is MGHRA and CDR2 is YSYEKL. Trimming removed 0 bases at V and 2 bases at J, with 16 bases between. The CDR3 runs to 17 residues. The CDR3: CASSQEGVALGQETQYF. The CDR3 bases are TGCGCCAGCAGCCAAGAGGGGGTAGCCCTGGGGCAAGAGACCCAGTACTTC.

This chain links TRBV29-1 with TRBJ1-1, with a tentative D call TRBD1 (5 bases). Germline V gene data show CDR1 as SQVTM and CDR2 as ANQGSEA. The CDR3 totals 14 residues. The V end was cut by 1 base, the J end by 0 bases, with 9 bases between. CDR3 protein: CSVEVGDVNTEAFF. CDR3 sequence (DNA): TGCAGCGTTGAAGTAGGGGATGTGAACACTGAAGCTTTCTTT. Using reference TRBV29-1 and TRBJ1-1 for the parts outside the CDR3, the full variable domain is SAVISQKPSRDICQRGTSLTIQCQVDSQVTMMFWYRQQPGQSLTLIATANQGSEATYESGFVIDKFPISRPNLTFSTLTVSNMSPEDSSIYLCSVEVGDVNTEAFFGQGTRLTVV.

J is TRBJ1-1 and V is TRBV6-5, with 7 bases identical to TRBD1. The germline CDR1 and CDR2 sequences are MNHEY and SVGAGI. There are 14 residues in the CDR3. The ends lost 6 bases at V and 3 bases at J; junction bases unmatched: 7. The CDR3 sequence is CASRPGQRYTEAFF. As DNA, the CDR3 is TGTGCCAGCAGACCGGGACAGAGGTACACTGAAGCTTTCTTT.

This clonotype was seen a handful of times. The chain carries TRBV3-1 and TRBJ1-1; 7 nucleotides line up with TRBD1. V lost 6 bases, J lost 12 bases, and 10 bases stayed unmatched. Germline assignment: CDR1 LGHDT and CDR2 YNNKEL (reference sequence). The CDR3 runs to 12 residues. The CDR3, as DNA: TGTGCCAGCAGTCGGACAGGTGATTGTTCTTTCTTT. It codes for CASSRTGDCSFF.

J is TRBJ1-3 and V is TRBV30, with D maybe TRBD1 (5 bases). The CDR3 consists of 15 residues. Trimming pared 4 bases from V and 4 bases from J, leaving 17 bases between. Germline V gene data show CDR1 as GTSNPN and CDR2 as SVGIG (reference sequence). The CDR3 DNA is TGTGCCTGGAAGTATCCGGGCGCAGGGGGAAACACCATATATTTT. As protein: CAWKYPGAGGNTIYF.

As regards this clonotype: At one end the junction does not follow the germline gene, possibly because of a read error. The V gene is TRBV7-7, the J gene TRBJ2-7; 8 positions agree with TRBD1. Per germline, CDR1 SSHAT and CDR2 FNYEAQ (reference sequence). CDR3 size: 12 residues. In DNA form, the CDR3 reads TGTGCTAGCAGCCCCGGGACAGGCGAGCAGTACTTC. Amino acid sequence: CASSPGTGEQYF. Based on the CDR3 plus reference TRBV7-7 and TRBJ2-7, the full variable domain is GAGVSQSPRYKVTKRGQDVTLRCDPISSHATLYWYQQALGQGPEFLTYFNYEAQPDKSGLPSDRFSAERPEGSISTLTIQRTEQRDSAMYRCASSPGTGEQYFGPGTRLTVT.

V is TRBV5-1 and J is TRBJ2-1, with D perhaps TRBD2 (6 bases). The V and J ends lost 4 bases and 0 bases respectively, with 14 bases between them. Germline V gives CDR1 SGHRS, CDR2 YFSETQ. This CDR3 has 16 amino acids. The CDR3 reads CASSGDRGSSYNEQFF. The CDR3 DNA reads TGCGCCAGCAGCGGAGACCGGGGGAGCTCCTACAATGAGCAGTTCTTC.

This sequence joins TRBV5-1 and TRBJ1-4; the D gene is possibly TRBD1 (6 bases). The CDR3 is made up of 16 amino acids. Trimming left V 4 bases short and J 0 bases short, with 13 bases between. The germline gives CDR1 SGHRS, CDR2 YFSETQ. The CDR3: CASSPGQIPTNEKLFF. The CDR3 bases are TGCGCCAGCAGCCCTGGACAGATACCAACTAATGAAAAACTGTTTTTT.

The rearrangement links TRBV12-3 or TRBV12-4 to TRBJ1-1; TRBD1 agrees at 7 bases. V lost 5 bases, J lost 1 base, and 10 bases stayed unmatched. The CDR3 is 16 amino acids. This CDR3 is CASSPRGGQTNTEAFF. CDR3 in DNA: TGTGCCAGCAGTCCTAGGGGGGGACAGACGAACACTGAAGCTTTCTTT.

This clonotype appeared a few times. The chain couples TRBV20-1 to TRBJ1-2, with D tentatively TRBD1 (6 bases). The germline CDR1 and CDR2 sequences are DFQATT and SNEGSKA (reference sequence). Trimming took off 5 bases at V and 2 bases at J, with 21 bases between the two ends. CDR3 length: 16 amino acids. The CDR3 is CSAGAIPRDTNYGYTF. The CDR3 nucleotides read TGCAGTGCTGGCGCAATTCCCCGGGACACCAACTATGGCTACACCTTC.

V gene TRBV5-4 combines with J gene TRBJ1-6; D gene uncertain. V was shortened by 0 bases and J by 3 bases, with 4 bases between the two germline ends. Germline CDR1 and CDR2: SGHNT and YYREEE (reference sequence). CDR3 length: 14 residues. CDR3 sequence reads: CASSLADYNSPLHF. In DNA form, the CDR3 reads TGTGCCAGCAGCTTGGCTGACTATAATTCACCCCTCCACTTT.

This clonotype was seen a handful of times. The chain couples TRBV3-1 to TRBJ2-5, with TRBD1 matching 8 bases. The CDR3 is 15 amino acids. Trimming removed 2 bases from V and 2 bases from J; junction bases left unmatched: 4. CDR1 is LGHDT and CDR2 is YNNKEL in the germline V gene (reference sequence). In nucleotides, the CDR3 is TGTGCCAGCAGCCAAATGACAGGGGTACAAGAGACCCAGTACTTC. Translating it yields CASSQMTGVQETQYF.

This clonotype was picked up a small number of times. The CDR3 sequence: CASSSTGVADTQYF. CDR3 DNA sequence: TGCGCCAGCTCATCAACCGGTGTCGCCGATACGCAGTATTTT. V and J are TRBV5-1 and TRBJ2-3; no clear D gene. CDR1 and CDR2 (germline): SGHRS, YFSETQ. The CDR3 has 14 residues. The ends were cut back, 7 bases at V and 6 bases at J, with 18 bases in the middle.

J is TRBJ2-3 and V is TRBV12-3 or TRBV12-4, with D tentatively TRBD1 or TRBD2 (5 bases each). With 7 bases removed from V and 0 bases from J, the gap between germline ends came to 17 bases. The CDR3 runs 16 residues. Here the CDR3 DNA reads TGTGCCAGCACCCCCGGGACGTCGTCTAGCACAGATACGCAGTATTTT. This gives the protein CASTPGTSSSTDTQYF.

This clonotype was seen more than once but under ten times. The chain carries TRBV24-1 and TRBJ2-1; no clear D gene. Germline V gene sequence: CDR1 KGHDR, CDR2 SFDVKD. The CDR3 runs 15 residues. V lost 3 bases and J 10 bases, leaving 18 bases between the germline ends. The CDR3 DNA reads TGTGCCACCAGTGATCAGAGCCCGGGCAGACCCGAGCAGTTCTTC. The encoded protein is CATSDQSPGRPEQFF.

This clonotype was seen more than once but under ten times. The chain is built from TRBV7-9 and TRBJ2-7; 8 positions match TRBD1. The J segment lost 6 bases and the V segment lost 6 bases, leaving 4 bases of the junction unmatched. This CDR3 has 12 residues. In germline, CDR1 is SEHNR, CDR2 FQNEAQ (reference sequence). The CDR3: CASSQDRVEQYF. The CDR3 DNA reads TGTGCCAGCAGTCAGGACAGGGTCGAGCAGTACTTC. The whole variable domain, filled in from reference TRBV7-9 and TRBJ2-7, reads DTGVSQNPRHKITKRGQNVTFRCDPISEHNRLYWYRQTLGQGPEFLTYFQNEAQLEKSRLLSDRFSAERPKGSFSTLEIQRTEQGDSAMYLCASSQDRVEQYFGPGTRLTVT.

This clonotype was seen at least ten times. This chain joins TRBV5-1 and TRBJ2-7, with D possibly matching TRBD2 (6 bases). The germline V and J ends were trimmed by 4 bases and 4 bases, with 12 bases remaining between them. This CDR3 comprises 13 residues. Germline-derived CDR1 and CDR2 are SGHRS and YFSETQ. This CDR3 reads CASSQGGFYEQYF. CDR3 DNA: TGCGCCAGCAGCCAGGGAGGCTTTTACGAGCAGTACTTC. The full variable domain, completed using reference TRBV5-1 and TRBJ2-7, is KAGVTQTPRYLIKTRGQQVTLSCSPISGHRSVSWYQQTPGQGLQFLFEYFSETQRNKGNFPGRFSGRQFSNSRSEMNVSTLELGDSALYLCASSQGGFYEQYFGPGTRLTVT.

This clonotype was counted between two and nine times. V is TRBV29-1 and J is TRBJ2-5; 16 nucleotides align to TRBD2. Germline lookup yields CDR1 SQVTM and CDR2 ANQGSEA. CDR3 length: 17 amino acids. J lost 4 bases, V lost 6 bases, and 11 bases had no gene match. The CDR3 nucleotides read TGCAGCGTCAACCCGGGACTAGCGGGAGGGCCGAGAGAGACCCAGTACTTC. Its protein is CSVNPGLAGGPRETQYF. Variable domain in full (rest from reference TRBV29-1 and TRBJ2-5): SAVISQKPSRDICQRGTSLTIQCQVDSQVTMMFWYRQQPGQSLTLIATANQGSEATYESGFVIDKFPISRPNLTFSTLTVSNMSPEDSSIYLCSVNPGLAGGPRETQYFGPGTRLLVL.

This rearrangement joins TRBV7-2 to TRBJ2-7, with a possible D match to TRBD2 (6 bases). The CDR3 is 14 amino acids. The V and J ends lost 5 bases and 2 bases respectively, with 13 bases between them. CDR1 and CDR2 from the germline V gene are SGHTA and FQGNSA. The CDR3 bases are TGTGCCAGCAGCCCTCGGGCGGGACCCTACGAGCAGTACTTC. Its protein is CASSPRAGPYEQYF.

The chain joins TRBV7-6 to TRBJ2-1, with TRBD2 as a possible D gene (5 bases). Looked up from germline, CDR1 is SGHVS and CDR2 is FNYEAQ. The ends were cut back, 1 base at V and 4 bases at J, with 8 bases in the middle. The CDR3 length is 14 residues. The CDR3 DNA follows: TGTGCCAGCAGCTTAGGGACTCGGTACAATGAGCAGTTCTTC. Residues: CASSLGTRYNEQFF.

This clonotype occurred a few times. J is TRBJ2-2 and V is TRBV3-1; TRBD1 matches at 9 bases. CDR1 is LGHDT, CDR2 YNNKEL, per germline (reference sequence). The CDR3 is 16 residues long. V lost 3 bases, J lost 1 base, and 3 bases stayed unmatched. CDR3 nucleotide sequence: TGTGCCAGCAGCCACTGGGGACAGGGGAACACCGGGGAGCTGTTTTTT. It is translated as CASSHWGQGNTGELFF.

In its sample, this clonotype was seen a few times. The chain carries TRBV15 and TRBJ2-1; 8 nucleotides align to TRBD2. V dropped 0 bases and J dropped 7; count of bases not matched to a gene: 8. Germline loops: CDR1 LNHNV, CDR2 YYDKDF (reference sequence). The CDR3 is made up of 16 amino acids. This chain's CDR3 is CATSRDGTRGLNEQFF. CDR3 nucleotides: TGTGCCACCAGCAGAGATGGGACTAGAGGGTTAAATGAGCAGTTCTTC.

CDR3 amino acids: CASSLSSSNQPQHF. The CDR3 nucleotides read TGTGCCAGCAGCCTCTCATCCAGCAATCAGCCCCAGCATTTT. The chain recombines TRBV12-3 or TRBV12-4 with TRBJ1-5; D uncertain. Between the trimmed V and J ends, which lost 6 bases and 1 base, there was a span of 10 bases. The CDR3 extends over 14 amino acids.

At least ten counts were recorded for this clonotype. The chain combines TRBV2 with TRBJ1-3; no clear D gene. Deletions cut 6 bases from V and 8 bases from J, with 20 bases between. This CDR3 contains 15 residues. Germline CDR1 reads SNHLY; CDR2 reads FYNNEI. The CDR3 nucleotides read TGTGCCAGCAGAGAACAGCGACCTCTGAGTCACACCATATATTTT. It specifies CASREQRPLSHTIYF. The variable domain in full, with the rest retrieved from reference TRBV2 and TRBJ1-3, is EPEVTQTPSHQVTQMGQEVILRCVPISNHLYFYWYRQILGQKVEFLVSFYNNEISEKSEIFDDQFSVERPDGSNFTLKIRSTKLEDSAMYFCASREQRPLSHTIYFGEGSWLTVV.